Presented here are 20 T cell receptor beta chains from one specimen sequenced in a study of human T cells and chemical hapten exposure (dated by TCRdb to the early 2020s). The time point label on this specimen signifies: patch test 1, 2 weeks after DPC sensitization. Read against the paper, the sample's treatment or condition label means: therapeutic diphenylcyclopropenone sensitization with weekly scalp DPC. Total RNA was extracted from unfractionated whole blood collected in Tempus Blood RNA tubes. The library was produced with RACE. For sequencing, a NextSeq 500 was employed. TCRdb ran its own pipeline on the public reads, namely fastp trimming at Q25 and MiXCR clone calling, and kept in-frame beta chains. Each entry merges the rows of one CDR3 protein and shows their most common DNA and genes. The sample table shows roughly 38,000 distinct CDR3 sequences, and 4% are seen once. 26% of the sample belongs to the ten largest clones.

This sample comprised whole blood, obtained in connection with sensitization to the hapten diphenylcyclopropenone (DPC). These TCRs come from a man between 50 and 59 years old with alopecia areata. Some clones in this sample may be carry-over from other donors' samples.

This clonotype was seen a handful of times. The rearrangement uses TRBV10-1 and TRBJ1-6; 8 bases are shared with TRBD1. V lost 5 bases, J lost 9 bases, and 6 bases stayed unmatched. The CDR3 runs to 14 residues. In germline, CDR1 is WNHNN, CDR2 SYGVQD (reference sequence). The CDR3 bases are TGCGCCAGCAGTTTGGACAGGGTTGGTTCACCCCTCCACTTT. Residues: CASSLDRVGSPLHF.

This clonotype was seen more than once but under ten times. V usage is TRBV28 and J usage is TRBJ1-1, with D possibly being TRBD1 (6 bases). The CDR3 has 14 residues. Germline values: CDR1 MDHEN, CDR2 SYDVKM. The ends were cut back, 6 bases at V and 1 base at J, with 12 bases in the middle. CDR3: CASSRTAWNTEAFF. The CDR3 DNA is TGTGCCAGCAGCCGGACAGCCTGGAACACTGAAGCTTTCTTT.

In its sample, this clonotype was seen many times. The J gene is TRBJ2-7, the V gene TRBV12-3 or TRBV12-4; the D gene is possibly TRBD2 (6 bases). V was pared by 3 bases and J by 3 bases, with 9 bases between. The CDR3 is 13 amino acids. The CDR3 nucleotides are TGTGCCAGCAGTTTGGGGGGAGGCTACGAGCAGTACTTC. Its translation: CASSLGGGYEQYF.

At least ten counts were recorded for this clonotype. V is TRBV28 and J is TRBJ1-5, with D possibly matching TRBD1 (5 bases). The CDR3 consists of 13 residues. V was shortened by 3 bases and J by 3 bases, with 6 bases between the two germline ends. The V gene's germline CDR1 is MDHEN and CDR2 SYDVKM. Here the CDR3 reads CASSLDNNQPQHF. The CDR3 coding sequence is TGTGCCAGCAGTTTGGACAACAATCAGCCCCAGCATTTT.

This clonotype has a handful of counts. CDR3 nucleotide sequence: TGTGCCACCCGAGAGGGCTACGAGCAGTACTTC. It codes for CATREGYEQYF. The rearrangement links TRBV19 to TRBJ2-7, with a tentative D call TRBD2 (5 bases). This CDR3 comprises 11 residues. V was cut by 10 bases and J by 3 bases, with 10 bases left in between. The germline gives CDR1 LNHDA, CDR2 SQIVND (reference sequence).

The chain carries TRBV12-3 or TRBV12-4 and TRBJ2-1; 9 positions match TRBD2. There are 17 residues in the CDR3. J was trimmed by 4 bases and V by 5 bases; bases with no gene match: 12. CDR3 sequence (DNA): TGTGCCAGCAGTCGGAGTATAGCGGGAGTGGGGTACAATGAGCAGTTCTTC. Its translation: CASSRSIAGVGYNEQFF.

Ten or more counts support this clonotype. This CDR3 is CASSPLAGEETQYF. CDR3 DNA: TGTGCCAGCAGCCCACTAGCGGGAGAGGAGACCCAGTACTTC. The rearrangement links TRBV7-8 to TRBJ2-5, with 11 bases lining up with TRBD2. Germline V lookup: CDR1 SGHVS, CDR2 FQNEAQ. The J segment lost 5 bases and the V segment lost 5 bases, leaving 4 bases of the junction unmatched. The CDR3 has 14 residues.

This clonotype showed up just a few times. J is TRBJ2-5 and V is TRBV11-2; D not certain. The germline V gene encodes CDR1 SGHAT and CDR2 FQNNGV. CDR3 length: 13 amino acids. V was clipped by 5 bases and J by 3 bases, with 10 bases between them. CDR3 protein: CASSRGSKETQYF. The CDR3 region has the DNA TGTGCCAGCAGCCGAGGTTCCAAAGAGACCCAGTACTTC.

This clonotype was observed at least ten times. This rearrangement joins TRBV29-1 to TRBJ1-1, with D perhaps matching TRBD1 (6 bases). The CDR3 consists of 14 residues. Per germline, CDR1 SQVTM and CDR2 ANQGSEA. V dropped 3 bases and J dropped 5 bases, with 16 bases sitting between them. CDR3 sequence (DNA): TGCAGCGTTGATTTGATCGGGGGCAGTACTGAAGCTTTCTTT. Its translation: CSVDLIGGSTEAFF. Complete variable domain (other parts from reference TRBV29-1 and TRBJ1-1): SAVISQKPSRDICQRGTSLTIQCQVDSQVTMMFWYRQQPGQSLTLIATANQGSEATYESGFVIDKFPISRPNLTFSTLTVSNMSPEDSSIYLCSVDLIGGSTEAFFGQGTRLTVV.

This clonotype showed up many times. The V and J genes are TRBV11-2 and TRBJ2-3; D gene ambiguous. V lost 5 bases and J 0 bases, leaving 6 bases between the germline ends. CDR3 size: 13 residues. Germline lookup yields CDR1 SGHAT and CDR2 FQNNGV. Here the CDR3 DNA reads TGTGCCAGCAGCCGCCCTAGCACAGATACGCAGTATTTT. Encoded protein: CASSRPSTDTQYF.

This clonotype was recorded at least ten times. The chain uses TRBV18 and TRBJ1-1, with a tentative D call TRBD1 (5 bases). The CDR3 is 14 residues long. Germline CDR1 is KGHSH and CDR2 is LQKENI. Trimming shortened V by 1 base and J by 6 bases, and 12 bases separated the two germline ends. CDR3 coding DNA: TGTGCCAGCTCACCACAGATGTCGGGGGCTGAAGCTTTCTTT. Amino acid sequence: CASSPQMSGAEAFF.

Note on this clonotype: It may be a read error: a sequence one base away is much more abundant. The gene calls are TRBV2 and TRBJ1-5, with D perhaps TRBD1 (5 bases). CDR3 length equals 16 residues. Germline V gives CDR1 SNHLY, CDR2 FYNNEI. The chain's CDR3 is CASIEGAGYGNQPQHF. The CDR3 coding sequence is TGTGCCAGCATTGAAGGGGCAGGGTATGGAAATCAGCCCCAGCATTTT.

This clonotype was seen repeatedly, ten times or more. The genes are TRBV7-7 and TRBJ1-1; D not resolved. This CDR3 spans 13 amino acids. The germline V gene encodes CDR1 SSHAT and CDR2 FNYEAQ (reference sequence). Trimming pared 1 base from V and 0 bases from J, leaving 3 bases between. CDR3 sequence reads: CASSLDMNTEAFF. The CDR3 DNA sequence: TGTGCCAGCAGCTTAGATATGAACACTGAAGCTTTCTTT.

This clonotype has ten or more counts. The J gene is TRBJ2-7, the V gene TRBV28; D tentatively fits TRBD1 or TRBD2 (5 bases each). CDR3 length equals 14 residues. V was clipped by 6 bases and J by 6 bases, with 18 bases between them. Germline V gives CDR1 MDHEN, CDR2 SYDVKM. The CDR3 nucleotides are TGTGCCAGCAGACTAGAGTTGGGGGTTGGCGAGCAGTACTTC. This sequence encodes CASRLELGVGEQYF. The entire variable domain, with the rest obtained from reference TRBV28 and TRBJ2-7, is as follows: DVKVTQSSRYLVKRTGEKVFLECVQDMDHENMFWYRQDPGLGLRLIYFSYDVKMKEKGDIPEGYSVSREKKERFSLILESASTNQTSMYLCASRLELGVGEQYFGPGTRLTVT.

In this sample, this clonotype turned up many times. The V and J genes are TRBV6-1 and TRBJ2-6; D gene uncertain. Germline V gives CDR1 MNHNS, CDR2 SASEGT. Trimming took 4 bases from V and 2 from J, leaving 6 bases between them. This CDR3 spans 14 amino acids. DNA of the CDR3: TGTGCCAGCAGTGTCGGGCCTGGGGCCAACGTCCTGACTTTC. Amino acids: CASSVGPGANVLTF.

This clonotype was recorded at least ten times. The rearrangement uses TRBV19 and TRBJ2-4; the D is unclear. Trimming left V 6 bases short and J 0 bases short, with 6 bases between. The CDR3 has 13 amino acids. CDR1 LNHDA and CDR2 SQIVND come from the germline V gene (reference sequence). CDR3 amino acids: CASRELAKNIQYF. The CDR3 nucleotides are TGTGCCAGTAGGGAACTAGCCAAAAACATTCAGTACTTC.

The sample holds a few counts of this clonotype. The junction and the germline gene differ at one end; a read error may be behind it. The rearrangement links TRBV24-1 to TRBJ2-1, with D perhaps matching TRBD1 or TRBD2 (7 bases each). The CDR3 has 12 amino acids. Germline V CDR1 and CDR2: KGHDR, SFDVKD. CDR3 residues: CATSVGGTEFSF. In DNA form, the CDR3 reads TGTGCCACCAGTGTCGGGGGGACAGAGTTTTCCTTC.

This clonotype was counted at least ten times. V is TRBV5-5 and J is TRBJ2-6, with TRBD2 as a possible D gene (6 bases). The V end lost 2 bases, the J end lost 0 bases, and 9 bases lay between the germline ends. Germline lookup yields CDR1 SGHKS and CDR2 YYEKEE (reference sequence). The CDR3 length is 16 residues. The CDR3 here is CASSFLGGSGANVLTF. CDR3 nucleotide sequence: TGTGCCAGCAGCTTTTTGGGGGGCTCTGGGGCCAACGTCCTGACTTTC.

This clonotype was seen ten or more times. The V gene is TRBV18, the J gene TRBJ2-1; 7 nucleotides match TRBD1. Germline V gives CDR1 KGHSH, CDR2 LQKENI. V lost 1 base and J lost 4; bases outside the gene matches: 4. There are 15 residues in the CDR3. The CDR3 nucleotides read TGTGCCAGCTCACCACAAAGGGGGCCGTACAATGAGCAGTTCTTC. The encoded protein is CASSPQRGPYNEQFF.

Many counts were recorded for this clonotype. The chain couples TRBV9 to TRBJ1-3, with TRBD1 as a possible D gene (5 bases). Looked up from germline, CDR1 is SGDLS and CDR2 is YYNGEE. V shed 4 bases and J shed 1 base, with 9 bases lying between them. This CDR3 comprises 14 residues. The CDR3 nucleotides are TGTGCCAGCAGCCCCGCAGGGTCTGGAAACACCATATATTTT. This sequence encodes CASSPAGSGNTIYF. The complete variable domain, with remaining parts taken from reference TRBV9 and TRBJ1-3, reads DSGVTQTPKHLITATGQRVTLRCSPRSGDLSVYWYQQSLDQGLQFLIQYYNGEERAKGNILERFSAQQFPDLHSELNLSSLELGDSALYFCASSPAGSGNTIYFGEGSWLTVV.